The entry below describes one TCR beta chain. The J segment lost 2 bases and the V segment lost 5 bases, leaving 5 bases of the junction unmatched. The CDR3 runs 15 residues. Germline assignment: CDR1 MDHEN and CDR2 SYDVKM. How the authors handled the data: Nucleated cell counts were estimated from reference gene primer amplification. Sequencing used immunoSEQ multiplex PCR; TCRdb keeps in-frame clones, though not all of them. That table gives V, J and clone size, and the DNA gave D and trimming. The sample holds 300,000 to 350,000 clones, 80% to 90% seen once. This specimen comes from a study of blood T cell repertoires in COVID-19. Turning to the study itself: T cells, B-cell-depleted T cells, or PBMCs supplied cDNA or gDNA.

Grouping used clinical history reported by participants in a survey and questionnaire. The source of this sequence is a man aged 30 to 45 who had recovered from COVID-19. Input material: PBMCs or T cells enriched from blood (not recorded which). The V gene is TRBV28, the J gene TRBJ2-1, with 8 bases identical to TRBD1. CDR3 residues: CASSAGGAPYNEQFF. For the CDR3, the DNA is TGTGCCAGCAGTGCAGGGGGCGCCCCCTACAATGAGCAGTTCTTC.